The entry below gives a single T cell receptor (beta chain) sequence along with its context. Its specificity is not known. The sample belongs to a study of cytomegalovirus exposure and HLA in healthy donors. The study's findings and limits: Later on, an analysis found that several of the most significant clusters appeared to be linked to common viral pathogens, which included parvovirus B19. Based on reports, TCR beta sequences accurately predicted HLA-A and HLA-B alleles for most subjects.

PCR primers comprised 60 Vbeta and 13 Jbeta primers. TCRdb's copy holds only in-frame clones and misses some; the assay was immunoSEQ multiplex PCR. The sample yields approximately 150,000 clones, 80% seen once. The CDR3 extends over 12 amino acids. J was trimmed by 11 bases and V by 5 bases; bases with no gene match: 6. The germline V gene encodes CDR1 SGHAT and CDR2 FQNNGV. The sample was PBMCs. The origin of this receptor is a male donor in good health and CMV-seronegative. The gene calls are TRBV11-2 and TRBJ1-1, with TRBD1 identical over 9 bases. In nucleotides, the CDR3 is TGTGCCAGCAGCCCCGGGACAGGGAAGGCTTTCTTT. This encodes CASSPGTGKAFF.